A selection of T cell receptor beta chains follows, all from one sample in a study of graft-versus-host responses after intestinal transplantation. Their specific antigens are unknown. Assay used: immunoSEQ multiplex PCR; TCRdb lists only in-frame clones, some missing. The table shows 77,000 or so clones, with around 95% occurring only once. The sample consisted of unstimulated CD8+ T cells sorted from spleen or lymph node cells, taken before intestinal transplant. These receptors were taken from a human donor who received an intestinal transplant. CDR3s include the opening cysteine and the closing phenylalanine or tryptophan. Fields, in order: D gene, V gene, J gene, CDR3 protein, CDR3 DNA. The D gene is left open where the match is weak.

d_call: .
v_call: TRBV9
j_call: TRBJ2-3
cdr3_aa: CASSVGGGRGTDTQYF
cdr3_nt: TGTGCCAGCAGCGTAGGTGGGGGGCGCGGCACAGATACGCAGTATTTT

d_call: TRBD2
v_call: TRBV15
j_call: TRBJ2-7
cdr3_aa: CATSRDVASGGPYEQYF
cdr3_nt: TGTGCCACCAGCAGAGACGTCGCTAGCGGGGGTCCTTACGAGCAGTACTTC

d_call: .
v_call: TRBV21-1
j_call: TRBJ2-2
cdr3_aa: CASSKAPGADTGELFF
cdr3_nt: TGTGCCAGCAGCAAAGCGCCCGGGGCGGATACCGGGGAGCTGTTTTTT

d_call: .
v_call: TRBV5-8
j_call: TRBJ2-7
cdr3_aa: CASSIRNEQYF
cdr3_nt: TGTGCCAGCAGCATCAGAAACGAGCAGTACTTC

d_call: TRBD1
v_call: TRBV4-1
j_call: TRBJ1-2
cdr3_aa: CASSPEPRTPGTGVGGYTF
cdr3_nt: TGCGCCAGCAGCCCTGAGCCCAGGACCCCCGGGACAGGGGTGGGGGGCTACACCTTC

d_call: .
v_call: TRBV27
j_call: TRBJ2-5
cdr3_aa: CASSSFGLKMETQYF
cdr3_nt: TGTGCCAGCAGTTCCTTCGGACTAAAAATGGAGACCCAGTACTTC

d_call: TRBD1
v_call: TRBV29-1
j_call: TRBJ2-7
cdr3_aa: CSVEEFTGTASSYEQYF
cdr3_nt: TGCAGCGTTGAGGAATTCACCGGGACAGCGAGCTCCTACGAGCAGTACTTC

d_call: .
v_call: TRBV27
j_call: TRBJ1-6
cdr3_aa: CASSLELDSPLHF
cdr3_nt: TGTGCCAGCAGTTTAGAACTTGACTCACCCCTCCACTTT

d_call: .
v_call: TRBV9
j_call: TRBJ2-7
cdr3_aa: CASSVQPDVSYEQYF
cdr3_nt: TGTGCCAGCAGCGTTCAACCCGATGTCTCCTACGAGCAGTACTTC

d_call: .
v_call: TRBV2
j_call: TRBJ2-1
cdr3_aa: CASNEETYNEQFF
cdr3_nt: TGTGCCAGCAACGAGGAAACCTACAATGAGCAGTTCTTC

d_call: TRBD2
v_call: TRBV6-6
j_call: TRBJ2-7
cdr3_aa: CASGLAGGRHEQYF
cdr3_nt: TGTGCCAGCGGCTTAGCGGGAGGGAGACACGAGCAGTACTTC

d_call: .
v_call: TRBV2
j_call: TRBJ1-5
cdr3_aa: CASSVGPNNQPQHF
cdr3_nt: TGTGCCAGCAGTGTGGGACCGAACAATCAGCCCCAGCATTTT

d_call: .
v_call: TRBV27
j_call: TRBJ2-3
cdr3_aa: CASIEGFTDTQYF
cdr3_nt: TGTGCCAGCATAGAGGGCTTCACAGATACGCAGTATTTT

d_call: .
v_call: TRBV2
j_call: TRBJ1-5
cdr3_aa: CASKSKALPSNQPQHF
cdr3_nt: TGTGCCAGCAAGTCGAAGGCACTCCCTTCCAATCAGCCCCAGCATTTT

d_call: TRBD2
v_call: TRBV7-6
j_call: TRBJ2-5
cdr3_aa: CASSLASSGRQETQYF
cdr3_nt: TGTGCCAGCAGCTTAGCGAGTAGCGGGAGGCAAGAGACCCAGTACTTC

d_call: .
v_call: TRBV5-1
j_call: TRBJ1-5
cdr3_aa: CASSLEGVSNQPQHF
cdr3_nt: TGCGCCAGCAGCTTGGAAGGGGTGAGCAATCAGCCCCAGCATTTT

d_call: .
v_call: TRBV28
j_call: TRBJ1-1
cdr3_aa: CASSFFGQNTEAFF
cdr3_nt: TGTGCCAGCAGTTTTTTCGGACAGAACACTGAAGCTTTCTTT

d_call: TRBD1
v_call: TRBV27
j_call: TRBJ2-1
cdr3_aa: CASRDGQGANEQFF
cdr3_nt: TGTGCCAGCAGGGACGGACAGGGGGCGAATGAGCAGTTCTTC

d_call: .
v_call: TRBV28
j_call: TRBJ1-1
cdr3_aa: CASTQWADRLNTEAFF
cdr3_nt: TGTGCCAGCACTCAATGGGCGGACAGACTGAACACTGAAGCTTTCTTT

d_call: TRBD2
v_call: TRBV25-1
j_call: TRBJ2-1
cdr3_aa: CASTSRGSSGIYNEQFF
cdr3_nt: TGTGCCAGTACCTCCCGCGGCTCTAGCGGGATCTACAATGAGCAGTTCTTC

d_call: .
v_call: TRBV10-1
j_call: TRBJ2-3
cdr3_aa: CASSDSRGTDTQYF
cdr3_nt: TGCGCCAGCAGTGATAGTAGGGGAACAGATACGCAGTATTTT

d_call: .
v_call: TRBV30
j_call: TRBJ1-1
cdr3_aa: CAWSAGAGPTEAFF
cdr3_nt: TGTGCCTGGAGTGCTGGGGCAGGGCCCACTGAAGCTTTCTTT

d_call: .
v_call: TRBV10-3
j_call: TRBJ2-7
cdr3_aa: CAISGPNSGYEQYF
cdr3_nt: TGTGCCATCAGTGGGCCGAATAGCGGCTACGAGCAGTACTTC

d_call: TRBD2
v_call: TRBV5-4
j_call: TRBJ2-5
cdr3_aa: CASRDPTSGRQETQYF
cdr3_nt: TGTGCCAGCCGAGACCCGACTAGCGGGAGGCAAGAGACCCAGTACTTC